A selection of T cell receptor beta chains follows, all from one sample in a study of blood T cells in healthy people across ages. TCRdb redid the calling of the 5' RACE reads with MiXCR, one entry per CDR3 protein. The repertoire holds about 650,000 distinct CDR3 sequences, 52% seen once, with around an eighth in the top ten. The sequenced material came from blood. These receptors were taken from a woman aged 80 or over in good health. Both conserved end residues are part of each CDR3. The D gene is left open where the match is weak. Clone sizes are given selectively: once, few, many, or a class where the clone is expanded.

J gene: TRBJ1-2
clone size: NA
D gene: NA
V gene: TRBV5-6
CDR3 protein: CASSSEGRVYGYTF
CDR3 DNA: TGTGCCAGCAGCTCGGAAGGCAGGGTCTATGGCTACACCTTC

J gene: TRBJ1-5
clone size: many
D gene: NA
V gene: TRBV20-1
CDR3 protein: CSVVGGYQPQHF
CDR3 DNA: TGCAGTGTAGTCGGGGGTTATCAGCCCCAGCATTTT

J gene: TRBJ1-2
clone size: NA
D gene: TRBD1
V gene: TRBV6-6
CDR3 protein: CASSSSTGTGVPYGYTF
CDR3 DNA: TGTGCCAGCAGTTCGTCGACCGGGACAGGGGTCCCCTATGGCTACACCTTC

J gene: TRBJ2-7
clone size: many
D gene: TRBD1
V gene: TRBV10-2
CDR3 protein: CASSGSAPGQSSYEQYF
CDR3 DNA: TGCGCCAGCAGTGGGAGTGCCCCGGGACAGAGCTCCTACGAGCAGTACTTC

J gene: TRBJ2-1
clone size: many
D gene: NA
V gene: TRBV5-1
CDR3 protein: CASSWDKYNEQFF
CDR3 DNA: TGCGCCAGCTCCTGGGATAAGTACAATGAGCAGTTCTTC

J gene: TRBJ2-2
clone size: NA
D gene: TRBD2
V gene: TRBV3-1
CDR3 protein: CASSHASGGPETGELFF
CDR3 DNA: TGTGCCAGCAGCCATGCTAGCGGGGGGCCAGAAACCGGGGAGCTGTTTTTT

J gene: TRBJ2-1
clone size: many
D gene: NA
V gene: TRBV12-3/TRBV12-4
CDR3 protein: CASSFITMASNEQFF
CDR3 DNA: TGTGCCAGCAGTTTTATCACAATGGCCTCAAATGAGCAGTTCTTC

J gene: TRBJ1-3
clone size: NA
D gene: NA
V gene: TRBV20-1
CDR3 protein: CSLGTPRNTIYF
CDR3 DNA: TGCAGTCTCGGGACACCACGAAACACCATATATTTT

J gene: TRBJ2-5
clone size: many
D gene: NA
V gene: TRBV20-1
CDR3 protein: CSASRLFGTQYF
CDR3 DNA: TGCAGTGCTAGCCGACTATTCGGGACCCAGTACTTC

J gene: TRBJ1-5
clone size: NA
D gene: NA
V gene: TRBV5-1
CDR3 protein: CASSLAPGNDQPQHF
CDR3 DNA: TGCGCCAGCAGCTTGGCCCCAGGGAACGATCAGCCCCAGCATTTT

J gene: TRBJ1-4
clone size: few
D gene: NA
V gene: TRBV6-5
CDR3 protein: CASNEKLFF
CDR3 DNA: TGTGCCAGTAATGAAAAACTGTTTTTT

J gene: TRBJ2-3
clone size: few
D gene: NA
V gene: TRBV7-9
CDR3 protein: CASSLVGALGTQYF
CDR3 DNA: TGTGCCAGCAGCTTAGTCGGGGCTTTGGGTACGCAGTATTTT

J gene: TRBJ1-2
clone size: NA
D gene: NA
V gene: TRBV20-1
CDR3 protein: CSARGPTSVGLNYGYTF
CDR3 DNA: TGCAGTGCTAGGGGACCCACCTCGGTGGGTCTTAACTATGGCTACACCTTC

J gene: TRBJ2-1
clone size: NA
D gene: TRBD2
V gene: TRBV13
CDR3 protein: CASSFSRSSGIDEQFF
CDR3 DNA: TGTGCCAGCAGCTTCAGCAGGTCTAGCGGGATCGATGAGCAGTTCTTC

J gene: TRBJ2-3
clone size: many
D gene: NA
V gene: TRBV29-1
CDR3 protein: CSVGTDTQYF
CDR3 DNA: TGCAGCGTTGGGACAGATACGCAGTATTTT

J gene: TRBJ1-2
clone size: NA
D gene: NA
V gene: TRBV7-2
CDR3 protein: CASSLPVSYGYTF
CDR3 DNA: TGTGCCAGCAGCTTACCGGTTTCCTATGGCTACACCTTC

J gene: TRBJ1-1
clone size: NA
D gene: TRBD1
V gene: TRBV29-1
CDR3 protein: CSALRGLQVKAFF
CDR3 DNA: TGCAGCGCTTTGAGGGGGCTCCAGGTGAAAGCTTTCTTT

J gene: TRBJ2-5
clone size: NA
D gene: TRBD2
V gene: TRBV12-5
CDR3 protein: CASGSGTSAETQYF
CDR3 DNA: TGTGCTAGTGGTTCCGGGACTAGCGCAGAGACCCAGTACTTC

J gene: TRBJ1-1
clone size: NA
D gene: NA
V gene: TRBV11-2
CDR3 protein: CASSSSSGTEAFF
CDR3 DNA: TGTGCCAGCAGCTCCTCTTCCGGCACTGAAGCTTTCTTT

J gene: TRBJ2-3
clone size: NA
D gene: NA
V gene: TRBV7-9
CDR3 protein: CASSSWGGTDTQYF
CDR3 DNA: TGTGCCAGCAGCTCCTGGGGTGGAACAGATACGCAGTATTTT

J gene: TRBJ2-7
clone size: few
D gene: NA
V gene: TRBV29-1
CDR3 protein: CSVERPTDFNEQYF
CDR3 DNA: TGCAGCGTTGAACGGCCCACCGACTTCAATGAGCAGTACTTC

J gene: TRBJ2-6
clone size: once
D gene: NA
V gene: TRBV13
CDR3 protein: CASSISLSGANVLTF
CDR3 DNA: TGTGCCAGCAGCATTAGTCTCTCTGGGGCCAACGTCCTGACTTTC

J gene: TRBJ2-7
clone size: NA
D gene: NA
V gene: TRBV29-1
CDR3 protein: CSVCPGKDYEQYF
CDR3 DNA: TGCAGCGTTTGTCCGGGGAAGGACTACGAGCAGTACTTC

J gene: TRBJ2-7
clone size: NA
D gene: NA
V gene: TRBV28
CDR3 protein: CASGNNYEQYF
CDR3 DNA: TGTGCCAGCGGAAACAACTACGAGCAGTACTTC

J gene: TRBJ2-5
clone size: many
D gene: TRBD1
V gene: TRBV12-3/TRBV12-4
CDR3 protein: CASSLPGQLETQYF
CDR3 DNA: TGTGCCAGCAGCCTTCCGGGACAGCTGGAGACCCAGTACTTC

J gene: TRBJ2-1
clone size: many
D gene: TRBD1
V gene: TRBV3-1
CDR3 protein: CASSQAGGFYNEQFF
CDR3 DNA: TGTGCCAGCAGCCAAGCAGGGGGCTTCTACAATGAGCAGTTCTTC

J gene: TRBJ2-2
clone size: NA
D gene: NA
V gene: TRBV28
CDR3 protein: CASSLISGELFF
CDR3 DNA: TGTGCCAGCAGTTTAATTTCTGGGGAGCTGTTTTTT

J gene: TRBJ2-3
clone size: once
D gene: TRBD2
V gene: TRBV4-3
CDR3 protein: CASSQVASGTDTQYF
CDR3 DNA: TGCGCCAGCAGCCAAGTGGCTAGCGGAACAGATACGCAGTATTTT

J gene: TRBJ2-3
clone size: many
D gene: TRBD2
V gene: TRBV11-3
CDR3 protein: CASSHGLAGVLDTQYF
CDR3 DNA: TGTGCCAGCAGCCACGGACTAGCGGGAGTACTAGATACGCAGTATTTT

J gene: TRBJ2-3
clone size: NA
D gene: NA
V gene: TRBV7-9
CDR3 protein: CASSLYRGTSTDMQYF
CDR3 DNA: TGTGCCAGCAGCTTATACAGGGGCACTAGCACAGATATGCAGTATTTT

J gene: TRBJ2-1
clone size: NA
D gene: NA
V gene: TRBV2
CDR3 protein: CASELGSYNEQFF
CDR3 DNA: TGTGCCAGCGAGTTGGGTTCCTACAATGAGCAGTTCTTC

J gene: TRBJ2-3
clone size: NA
D gene: NA
V gene: TRBV12-3/TRBV12-4
CDR3 protein: CASTVGVWGTDTQYF
CDR3 DNA: TGTGCCAGTACCGTCGGGGTGTGGGGCACAGATACGCAGTATTTT